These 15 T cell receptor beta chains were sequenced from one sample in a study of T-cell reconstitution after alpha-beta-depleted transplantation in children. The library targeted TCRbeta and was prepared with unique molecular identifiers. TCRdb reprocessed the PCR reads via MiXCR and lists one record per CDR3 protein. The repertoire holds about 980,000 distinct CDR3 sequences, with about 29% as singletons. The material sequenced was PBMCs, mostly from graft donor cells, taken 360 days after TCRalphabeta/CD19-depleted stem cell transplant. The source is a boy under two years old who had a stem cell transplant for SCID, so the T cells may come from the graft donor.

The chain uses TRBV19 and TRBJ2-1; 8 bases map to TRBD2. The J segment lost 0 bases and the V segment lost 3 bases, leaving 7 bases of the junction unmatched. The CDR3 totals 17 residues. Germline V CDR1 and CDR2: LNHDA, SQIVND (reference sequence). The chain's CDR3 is CASSISAGTSSYNEQFF. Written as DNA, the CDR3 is TGTGCCAGTAGTATCTCAGCCGGGACTAGCTCCTACAATGAGCAGTTCTTC.

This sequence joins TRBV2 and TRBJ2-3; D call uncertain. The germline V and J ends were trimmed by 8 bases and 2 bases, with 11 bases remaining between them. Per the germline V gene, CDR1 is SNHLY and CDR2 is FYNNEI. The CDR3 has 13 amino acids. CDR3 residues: CASGDSLTDTQYF. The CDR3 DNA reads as TGTGCCAGCGGGGATTCCCTCACAGATACGCAGTATTTT. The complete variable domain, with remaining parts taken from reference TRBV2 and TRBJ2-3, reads EPEVTQTPSHQVTQMGQEVILRCVPISNHLYFYWYRQILGQKVEFLVSFYNNEISEKSEIFDDQFSVERPDGSNFTLKIRSTKLEDSAMYFCASGDSLTDTQYFGPGTRLTVL.

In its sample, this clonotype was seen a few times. The CDR3 DNA sequence: TGTGCCAGCAGTTTGGCCCCCCTTCTCTACGAGCAGTACTTC. This codes for CASSLAPLLYEQYF. The chain has TRBV28 and TRBJ2-7; no clear D. Looked up from germline, CDR1 is MDHEN and CDR2 is SYDVKM. The CDR3 is 14 amino acids. V lost 3 bases and J 3 bases, leaving 12 bases between the germline ends.

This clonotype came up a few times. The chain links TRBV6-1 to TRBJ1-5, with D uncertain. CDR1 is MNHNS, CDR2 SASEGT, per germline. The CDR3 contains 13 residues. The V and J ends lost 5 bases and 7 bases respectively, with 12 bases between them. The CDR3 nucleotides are TGTGCCAGCAGTAGGGCAGAAGGGCAGCCCCAGCATTTT. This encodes CASSRAEGQPQHF.

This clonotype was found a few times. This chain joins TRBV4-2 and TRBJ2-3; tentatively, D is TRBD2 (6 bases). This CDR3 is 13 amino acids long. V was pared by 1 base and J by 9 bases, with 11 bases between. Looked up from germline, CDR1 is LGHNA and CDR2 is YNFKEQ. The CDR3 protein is CASSQVGGKTQYF. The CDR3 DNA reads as TGTGCCAGCAGCCAAGTCGGGGGTAAAACGCAGTATTTT.

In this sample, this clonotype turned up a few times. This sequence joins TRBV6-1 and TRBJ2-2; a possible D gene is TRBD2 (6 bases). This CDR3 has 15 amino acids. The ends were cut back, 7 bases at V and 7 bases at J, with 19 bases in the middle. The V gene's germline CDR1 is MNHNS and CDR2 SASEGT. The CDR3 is CASTRSGGVGGELFF. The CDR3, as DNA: TGTGCCAGCACCCGGTCGGGCGGGGTCGGCGGGGAGCTGTTTTTT.

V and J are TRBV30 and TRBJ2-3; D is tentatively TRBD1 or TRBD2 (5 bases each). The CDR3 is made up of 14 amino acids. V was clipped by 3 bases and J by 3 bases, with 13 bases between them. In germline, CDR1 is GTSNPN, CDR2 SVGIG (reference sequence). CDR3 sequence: CAWSPGRETDTQYF. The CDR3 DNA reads TGTGCCTGGAGCCCGGGGCGTGAAACAGATACGCAGTATTTT.

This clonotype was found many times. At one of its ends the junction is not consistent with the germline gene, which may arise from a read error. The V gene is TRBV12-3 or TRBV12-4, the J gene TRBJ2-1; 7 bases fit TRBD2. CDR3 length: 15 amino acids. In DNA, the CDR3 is TGTGCCAGCAGCTTAGGTCTAGCGGTCTACAATGAGCAGTTCTTC. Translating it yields CASSLGLAVYNEQFF.

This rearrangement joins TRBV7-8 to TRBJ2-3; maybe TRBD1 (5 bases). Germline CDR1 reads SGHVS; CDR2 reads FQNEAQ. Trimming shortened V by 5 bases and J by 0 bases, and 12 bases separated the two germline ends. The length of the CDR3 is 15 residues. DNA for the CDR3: TGTGCCAGCAGCCACCGTAGGGGTAGCACAGATACGCAGTATTTT. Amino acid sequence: CASSHRRGSTDTQYF.

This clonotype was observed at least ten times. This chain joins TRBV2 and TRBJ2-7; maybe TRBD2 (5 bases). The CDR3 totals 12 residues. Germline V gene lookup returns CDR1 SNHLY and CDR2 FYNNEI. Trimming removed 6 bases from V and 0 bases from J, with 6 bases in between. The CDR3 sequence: CASSEGSYEQYF. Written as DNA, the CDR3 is TGTGCCAGCAGCGAGGGCTCCTACGAGCAGTACTTC.

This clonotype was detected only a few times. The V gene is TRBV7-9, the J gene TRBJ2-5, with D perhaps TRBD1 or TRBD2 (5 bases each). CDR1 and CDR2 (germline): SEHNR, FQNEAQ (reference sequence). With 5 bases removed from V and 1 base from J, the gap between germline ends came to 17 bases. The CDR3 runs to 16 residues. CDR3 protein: CASSPPQGPAQETQYF. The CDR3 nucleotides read TGTGCCAGCAGCCCTCCCCAGGGACCTGCCCAAGAGACCCAGTACTTC.

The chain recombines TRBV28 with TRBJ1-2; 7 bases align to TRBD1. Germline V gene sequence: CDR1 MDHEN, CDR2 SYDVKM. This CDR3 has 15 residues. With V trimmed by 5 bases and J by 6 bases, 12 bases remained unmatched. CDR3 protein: CASSGRGRRANGYTF. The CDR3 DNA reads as TGTGCCAGCAGTGGCAGGGGGAGGAGGGCTAATGGCTACACCTTC.

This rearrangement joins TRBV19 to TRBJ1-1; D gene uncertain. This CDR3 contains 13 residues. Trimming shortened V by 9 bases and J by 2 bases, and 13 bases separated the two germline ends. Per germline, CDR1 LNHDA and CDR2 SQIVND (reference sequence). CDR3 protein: CASTATLNTEAFF. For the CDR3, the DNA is TGTGCCAGCACCGCTACCCTTAACACTGAAGCTTTCTTT. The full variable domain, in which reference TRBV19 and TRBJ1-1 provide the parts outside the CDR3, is DGGITQSPKYLFRKEGQNVTLSCEQNLNHDAMYWYRQDPGQGLRLIYYSQIVNDFQKGDIAEGYSVSREKKESFPLTVTSAQKNPTAFYLCASTATLNTEAFFGQGTRLTVV.

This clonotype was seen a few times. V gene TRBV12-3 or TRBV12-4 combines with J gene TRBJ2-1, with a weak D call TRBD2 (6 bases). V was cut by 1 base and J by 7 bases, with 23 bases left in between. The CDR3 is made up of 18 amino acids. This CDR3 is CASSLGYGLFGRRNEQFF. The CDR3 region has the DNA TGTGCCAGCAGTTTAGGCTACGGACTATTCGGGCGTCGGAATGAGCAGTTCTTC.

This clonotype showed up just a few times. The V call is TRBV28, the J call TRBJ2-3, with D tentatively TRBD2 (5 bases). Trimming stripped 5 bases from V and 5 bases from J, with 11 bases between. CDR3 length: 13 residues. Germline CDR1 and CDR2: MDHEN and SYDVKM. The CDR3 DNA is TGTGCCAGCAGTCCGCGACGGGGAGATACGCAGTATTTT. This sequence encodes CASSPRRGDTQYF.